What follows are 8 T cell receptor beta chains derived from one specimen sequenced in a study of radiation and T cells in renal cell carcinoma. The treatment was: 15 Gy SBRT to primary tumor, nephrectomy 4 weeks later. Clones were read by immunoSEQ multiplex PCR, and TCRdb kept only the in-frame ones, dropping some. The data hold about 9,200 clones, with roughly three fifths observed a single time. This specimen consisted of tumor tissue, obtained from a patient whose treatment included radiotherapy and nephrectomy. The receptors derive from a man in his sixties with renal cell carcinoma.

This chain links TRBV6-5 with TRBJ1-5; 11 nucleotides agree with TRBD1. Germline V CDR1 and CDR2: MNHEY, SVGAGI. The length of the CDR3 is 15 residues. V shed 6 bases and J 7 bases; nucleotides not matched to a gene: 8. The CDR3 region is CASRVPGQGGQPQHF. Here the CDR3 DNA reads TGTGCCAGCAGGGTTCCGGGACAGGGGGGACAGCCCCAGCATTTT.

The chain links TRBV29-1 to TRBJ2-7, with D possibly being TRBD1 (5 bases). CDR3 length: 13 amino acids. The V and J ends lost 0 bases and 2 bases respectively, with 8 bases between them. The germline V gene has CDR1 SQVTM and CDR2 ANQGSEA. CDR3 loop: CSVEEAGPYEQYF. The CDR3 DNA is TGCAGCGTTGAAGAGGCAGGGCCCTACGAGCAGTACTTC.

J is TRBJ1-1 and V is TRBV19; D may be TRBD1 (5 bases). The CDR3 covers 13 residues. The V and J ends lost 5 bases and 7 bases respectively, with 14 bases between them. Germline V lookup: CDR1 LNHDA, CDR2 SQIVND (reference sequence). This CDR3 reads CASSGTATLEAFF. In DNA, the CDR3 is TGTGCCAGTAGTGGGACGGCTACTCTTGAAGCTTTCTTT.

The gene calls are TRBV13 and TRBJ2-5; 10 bases agree with TRBD2. Looked up from germline, CDR1 is PRHDT and CDR2 is FYEKMQ (reference sequence). This CDR3 contains 17 residues. V lost 2 bases to trimming and J lost 7 bases; unmatched junction nucleotides: 13. CDR3 nucleotides: TGTGCCAGCAGCTTATGGTCCCGGTCTAGCGGGAGTGGGACCCAGTACTTC. This encodes CASSLWSRSSGSGTQYF.

By sample share, this clone is medium-sized. The V and J genes are TRBV9 and TRBJ1-2, with D hard to call. Germline loops: CDR1 SGDLS, CDR2 YYNGEE. The V gene lost 3 bases and the J gene lost 4 bases, with 1 base spanning the gap. The CDR3 is 10 residues long. Here the CDR3 DNA reads TGTGCCAGCAGCGGCTATGGCTACACCTTC. It codes for CASSGYGYTF. Full variable domain (rest looked up from reference TRBV9 and TRBJ1-2): DSGVTQTPKHLITATGQRVTLRCSPRSGDLSVYWYQQSLDQGLQFLIQYYNGEERAKGNILERFSAQQFPDLHSELNLSSLELGDSALYFCASSGYGYTFGSGTRLTVV.

This clone occurred a few times. The rearrangement links TRBV28 to TRBJ1-5; D unresolved. The CDR3 sequence is 15 residues long. V was trimmed by 6 bases and J by 0 bases, leaving 12 bases between them. From germline, CDR1 is MDHEN and CDR2 SYDVKM. The CDR3 region has the DNA TGTGCCAGCAGCCCTCCCCCGGTTAGCAATCAGCCCCAGCATTTT. Translating gives CASSPPPVSNQPQHF.

This clone has only one observation. One end of the junction does not line up with germline, which may come from a read error. The chain links TRBV6-6 to TRBJ2-7, with TRBD2 matching over 9 bases. Germline V gene sequence: CDR1 MNHNY, CDR2 SVGAGI (reference sequence). CDR3 length equals 16 residues. The CDR3 loop is CASSAGTSGLSYEQYF. The CDR3, as DNA: TGCGCCAGCAGTGCCGGTACTAGCGGGCTCTCCTACGAGCAGTACTTC.

The rearrangement joins TRBV27 to TRBJ2-7; weak D call: TRBD2 (5 bases). Germline CDR1 is MNHEY and CDR2 is SMNVEV (reference sequence). This CDR3 is 14 amino acids long. V was trimmed by 2 bases and J by 1 base, leaving 9 bases between them. The CDR3 sequence: CASSLAGRSYEQYF. The CDR3 bases are TGTGCCAGCAGTTTAGCGGGTCGTTCCTACGAGCAGTACTTC.